The 20 T cell receptor beta chains in this list originate from one sample, sequenced in a study of response to subunit inactivated influenza vaccine. TCRdb reprocessed the RT-PCR reads via MiXCR and lists one record per CDR3 protein. The sample includes about 700,000 distinct CDR3 sequences, about 14% of them seen just once. The specimen comprised PBMCs from blood, sampled around two weeks before vaccination. The receptor source for this set is a man aged 45-60 years who received an inactivated influenza vaccine.

This clonotype occurred a few times. The chain carries TRBV19 and TRBJ1-5; maybe TRBD1 (5 bases). The CDR3 covers 16 residues. Germline CDR1 reads LNHDA; CDR2 reads SQIVND (reference sequence). Trimming shortened V by 3 bases and J by 1 base, and 13 bases separated the two germline ends. The CDR3 bases are TGTGCCAGTAGTATCTTGAATGGGGGGAGCAATCAGCCCCAGCATTTT. Protein: CASSILNGGSNQPQHF.

The CDR3 region has the DNA TGTGCCAGCAGCTCGGGACAGGGTCCCCTATCCAACACTGAAGCTTTCTTT. Translating gives CASSSGQGPLSNTEAFF. This chain uses TRBV5-5 with TRBJ1-1; 9 nucleotides line up with TRBD1. Germline lookup yields CDR1 SGHKS and CDR2 YYEKEE (reference sequence). V lost 3 bases and J lost 2; bases outside the gene matches: 11. This CDR3 spans 17 amino acids.

This clonotype has at least ten counts. The chain couples TRBV10-3 to TRBJ2-3; D uncertain. The length of the CDR3 is 16 residues. CDR1 and CDR2 (germline): ENHRY, SYGVKD. V shed 2 bases and J shed 4 bases, with 16 bases lying between them. The DNA for the CDR3 is TGTGCCATCAGTGAGGTGCTCGGGTTCCTCGCAGATACGCAGTATTTT. It yields the protein CAISEVLGFLADTQYF.

This clonotype was detected only a few times. V usage is TRBV28 and J usage is TRBJ2-1; 14 positions match TRBD2. CDR3 size: 16 residues. V trimming: 7 bases; J trimming: 9 bases; junction bases outside the gene matches: 11. The germline V gene encodes CDR1 MDHEN and CDR2 SYDVKM. CDR3 loop: CASTLQGLAGVGEQFF. The DNA of the CDR3 is TGTGCCAGCACATTACAGGGACTAGCGGGAGTAGGTGAGCAGTTCTTC.

Many counts were recorded for this clonotype. V and J are TRBV15 and TRBJ2-3, with D perhaps TRBD1 (6 bases). Trimming removed 1 base from V and 6 bases from J, with 11 bases in between. The CDR3 totals 14 residues. In germline, CDR1 is LNHNV, CDR2 YYDKDF (reference sequence). CDR3 bases: TGTGCCACCAGCAGAGCGAGGGGGTGGGATACGCAGTATTTT. It translates to CATSRARGWDTQYF.

This chain links TRBV6-2 or TRBV6-3 with TRBJ2-1; 9 nucleotides align to TRBD2. Germline lookup yields CDR1 MNHEY and CDR2 SVGEGT. With 10 bases clipped from V and 3 bases from J, the junction kept 7 bases outside the gene matches. This CDR3 is 14 amino acids long. CDR3 residues: CATIAGGIYNEQFF. Here the CDR3 DNA reads TGTGCCACCATCGCGGGGGGGATCTACAATGAGCAGTTCTTC.

The rearrangement joins TRBV6-5 to TRBJ2-2, with 7 bases fitting TRBD2. The CDR3 runs 15 residues. The germline V gene encodes CDR1 MNHEY and CDR2 SVGAGI. Trimming cost V 4 bases and J 7 bases; bases outside gene matches: 9. CDR3 sequence: CASSSPLLAIGELFF. The CDR3 bases are TGTGCCAGCAGTTCCCCCTTACTAGCGATCGGGGAGCTGTTTTTT.

V gene TRBV5-1 combines with J gene TRBJ2-2; TRBD2 matches 9 bases. V was clipped by 7 bases and J by 3 bases; unmatched bases: 7. The CDR3 totals 15 residues. CDR1 SGHRS and CDR2 YFSETQ come from the germline V gene. CDR3 sequence: CASATSGRDTGELFF. The CDR3 coding sequence is TGCGCCAGCGCGACTAGCGGAAGAGACACCGGGGAGCTGTTTTTT.

This clonotype was counted ten times or more. This chain joins TRBV11-1 and TRBJ1-2, with 10 bases aligning to TRBD1. The trim removed 4 bases at V and 1 base at J, leaving 12 bases unmatched. The CDR3 runs to 18 residues. Looked up from germline, CDR1 is SGHAT and CDR2 is FQDESV (reference sequence). This CDR3 is CASSSYSLGTGVNYGYTF. The CDR3 nucleotides are TGTGCCAGCAGCTCTTACTCACTCGGGACAGGGGTTAACTATGGCTACACCTTC.

The gene calls are TRBV12-3 or TRBV12-4 and TRBJ2-7; D uncertain. CDR3 length equals 14 residues. V was pared by 2 bases and J by 2 bases, with 10 bases between. CDR3 sequence: CASSLTVPTYEQYF. The CDR3 DNA is TGTGCCAGCAGTTTAACAGTGCCTACCTACGAGCAGTACTTC.

The rearrangement links TRBV25-1 to TRBJ1-3; D uncertain. The germline gives CDR1 MGHDK, CDR2 SYGVNS. The CDR3 is 14 amino acids. Trimming left V 5 bases short and J 0 bases short, with 8 bases between. The CDR3 is CASSPISSGNTIYF. Here the CDR3 DNA reads TGTGCCAGCAGTCCAATTAGCTCTGGAAACACCATATATTTT.

This clonotype has just a few counts. The chain links TRBV6-5 to TRBJ2-5; 10 bases are a match to TRBD2. V shed 2 bases, J shed 4 bases, and the junction held 7 bases outside the gene matches. This CDR3 spans 16 amino acids. From germline, CDR1 is MNHEY and CDR2 SVGAGI. The CDR3 DNA reads as TGTGCCAGCAGTTACCGCAACAGACTAGCGGGAGAGACCCAGTACTTC. Encoded protein: CASSYRNRLAGETQYF.

This clonotype has just a few counts. The rearrangement links TRBV12-3 or TRBV12-4 to TRBJ1-1; possible D gene TRBD1, 5 bases. The ends were cut back, 2 bases at V and 1 base at J, with 17 bases in the middle. The CDR3 loop spans 17 amino acids. Here the CDR3 DNA reads TGTGCCAGCAGTTTACAGGGACGGGTGGATCGGAACACTGAAGCTTTCTTT. Translation gives CASSLQGRVDRNTEAFF.

The V call is TRBV5-5, the J call TRBJ1-1; 7 bases line up with TRBD1. V was clipped by 5 bases and J by 5 bases; unmatched bases: 12. The CDR3 runs 15 residues. Per germline, CDR1 SGHKS and CDR2 YYEKEE (reference sequence). The chain's CDR3 is CASRGGANRGTEAFF. CDR3 DNA: TGTGCCAGCAGAGGGGGGGCGAACAGGGGAACTGAAGCTTTCTTT. Full variable domain (rest looked up from reference TRBV5-5 and TRBJ1-1): DAGVTQSPTHLIKTRGQQVTLRCSPISGHKSVSWYQQVLGQGPQFIFQYYEKEERGRGNFPDRFSARQFPNYSSELNVNALLLGDSALYLCASRGGANRGTEAFFGQGTRLTVV.

This clonotype was seen only a few times. This chain connects TRBV6-1 to TRBJ2-1; D may correspond to TRBD1 or TRBD2 (6 bases each). CDR3 length: 17 residues. Trimming removed 4 bases at V and 8 bases at J, with 24 bases between. Germline V gene lookup returns CDR1 MNHNS and CDR2 SASEGT. As DNA, the CDR3 is TGTGCCAGCAGTGTGGGGGGCTGGTTCGAGGCAAAGGATGAGCAGTTCTTC. Amino acids: CASSVGGWFEAKDEQFF.

As concerns this clonotype: The junction and the germline gene differ at one end; a read error may be behind it. This chain links TRBV28 with TRBJ2-1; 12 bases align to TRBD2. CDR1 and CDR2 (germline): MDHEN, SYDVKM. This CDR3 has 18 residues. The CDR3, as DNA: TGTGCCAGCAGTTTAGGGACTAGCGGGCGCCCCTCCGACAATGAGCAGTTCTTC. Translating gives CASSLGTSGRPSDNEQFF. Full variable domain (missing parts from reference TRBV28 and TRBJ2-1): DVKVTQSSRYLVKRTGEKVFLECVQDMDHENMFWYRQDPGLGLRLIYFSYDVKMKEKGDIPEGYSVSREKKERFSLILESASTNQTSMYLCASSLGTSGRPSDNEQFFGPGTRLTVL.

The CDR3 coding sequence is TGTGCCAGCAGCCAAGTGCGTGGCCCTGGAAACACCATATATTTT. Translation: CASSQVRGPGNTIYF. V usage is TRBV14 and J usage is TRBJ1-3; D gene unclear. In germline, CDR1 is SGHDN, CDR2 FVKESK. This CDR3 has 15 amino acids. Trimming took off 1 base at V and 2 bases at J, with 9 bases between the two ends.

The V gene is TRBV7-3, the J gene TRBJ2-3, with D possibly matching TRBD2 (6 bases). Germline-derived CDR1 and CDR2 are SGHTA and FQGTGA. The CDR3 totals 15 residues. Trimming shortened V by 1 base and J by 3 bases, and 11 bases separated the two germline ends. CDR3 sequence: CASSLSVSGTDTQYF. CDR3 sequence (DNA): TGTGCCAGCAGCTTAAGTGTTAGCGGAACAGATACGCAGTATTTT.

This rearrangement joins TRBV12-3 or TRBV12-4 to TRBJ1-3, with D tentatively TRBD1 (5 bases). The CDR3 is 14 residues long. The V end was cut by 3 bases, the J end by 0 bases, with 6 bases between. The chain's CDR3 is CASSFRVSGNTIYF. The CDR3 DNA sequence: TGTGCCAGCAGTTTCAGGGTCTCTGGAAACACCATATATTTT.

This clonotype was counted a few times. The CDR3: CASSIVPDSGNTIYF. The CDR3 DNA reads as TGTGCCAGTAGTATAGTTCCGGACTCTGGAAACACCATATATTTT. The chain recombines TRBV19 with TRBJ1-3; D remains unclear. CDR3 length: 15 amino acids. V lost 1 base, J lost 0 bases, and 7 bases lay in between. Looked up from germline, CDR1 is LNHDA and CDR2 is SQIVND (reference sequence). The full variable domain, with the rest looked up from reference TRBV19 and TRBJ1-3, is DGGITQSPKYLFRKEGQNVTLSCEQNLNHDAMYWYRQDPGQGLRLIYYSQIVNDFQKGDIAEGYSVSREKKESFPLTVTSAQKNPTAFYLCASSIVPDSGNTIYFGEGSWLTVV.